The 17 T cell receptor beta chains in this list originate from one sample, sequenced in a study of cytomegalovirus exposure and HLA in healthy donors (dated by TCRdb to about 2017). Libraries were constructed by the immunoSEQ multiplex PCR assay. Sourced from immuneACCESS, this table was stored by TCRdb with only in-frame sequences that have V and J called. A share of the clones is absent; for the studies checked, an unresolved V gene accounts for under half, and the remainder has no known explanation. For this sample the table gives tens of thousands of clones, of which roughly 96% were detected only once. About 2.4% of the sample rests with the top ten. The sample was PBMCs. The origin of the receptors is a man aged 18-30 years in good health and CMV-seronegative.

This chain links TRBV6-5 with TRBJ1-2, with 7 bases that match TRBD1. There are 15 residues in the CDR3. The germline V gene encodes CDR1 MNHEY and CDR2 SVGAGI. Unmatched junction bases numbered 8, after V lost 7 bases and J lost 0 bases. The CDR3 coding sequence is TGTGCCAGCACAAACGGGGACAGTCCTAACTATGGCTACACCTTC. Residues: CASTNGDSPNYGYTF.

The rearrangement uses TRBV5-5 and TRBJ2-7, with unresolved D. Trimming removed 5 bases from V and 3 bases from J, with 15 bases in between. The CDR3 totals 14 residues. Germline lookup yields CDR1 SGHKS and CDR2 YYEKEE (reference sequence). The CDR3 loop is CASSLERSFYEQYF. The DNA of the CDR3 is TGTGCCAGCAGTCTCGAGAGATCGTTCTACGAGCAGTACTTC.

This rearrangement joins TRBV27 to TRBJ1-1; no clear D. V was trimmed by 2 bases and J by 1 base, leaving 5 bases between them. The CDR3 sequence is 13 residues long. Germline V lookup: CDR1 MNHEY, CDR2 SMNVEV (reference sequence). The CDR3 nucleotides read TGTGCCAGCAGTTTAGAGGAGAACACTGAAGCTTTCTTT. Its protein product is CASSLEENTEAFF.

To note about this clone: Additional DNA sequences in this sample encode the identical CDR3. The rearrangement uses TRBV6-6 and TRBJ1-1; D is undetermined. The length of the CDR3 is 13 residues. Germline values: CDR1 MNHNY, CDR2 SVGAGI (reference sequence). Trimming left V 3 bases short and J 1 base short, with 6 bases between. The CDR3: CASSYSRNTEAFF. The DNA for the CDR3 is TGTGCCAGCAGTTATTCCCGGAACACTGAAGCTTTCTTT.

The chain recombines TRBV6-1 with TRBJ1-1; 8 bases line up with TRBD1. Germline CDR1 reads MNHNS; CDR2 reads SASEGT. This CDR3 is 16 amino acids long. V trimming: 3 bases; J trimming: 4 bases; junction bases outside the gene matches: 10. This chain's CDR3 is CASSESLGQGGTEAFF. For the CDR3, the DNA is TGTGCCAGCAGTGAGTCCTTAGGACAGGGAGGCACTGAAGCTTTCTTT.

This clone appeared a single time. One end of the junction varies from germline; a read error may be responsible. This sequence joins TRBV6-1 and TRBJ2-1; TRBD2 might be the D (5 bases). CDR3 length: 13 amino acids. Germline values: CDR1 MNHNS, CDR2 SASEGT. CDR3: CASSETQTIFLVF. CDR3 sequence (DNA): TGTGCCAGCAGTGAAACCCAGACTATTTTTCTGGTCTTC.

CDR3 region: CASSENGGRTEAFF. CDR3 nucleotide sequence: TGTGCCAGCAGTGAAAACGGGGGAAGGACTGAAGCTTTCTTT. J is TRBJ1-1 and V is TRBV6-1; possibly TRBD1 for D (5 bases). The V end lost 2 bases, the J end lost 5 bases, and 12 bases lay between the germline ends. The CDR3 is made up of 14 amino acids. Per germline, CDR1 MNHNS and CDR2 SASEGT.

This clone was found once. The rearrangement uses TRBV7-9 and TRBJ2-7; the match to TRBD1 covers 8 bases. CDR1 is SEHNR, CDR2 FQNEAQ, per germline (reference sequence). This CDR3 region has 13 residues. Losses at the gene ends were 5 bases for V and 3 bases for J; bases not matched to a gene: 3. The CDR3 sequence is CASSPDRGYEQYF. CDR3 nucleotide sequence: TGTGCCAGCAGCCCTGACAGGGGCTACGAGCAGTACTTC.

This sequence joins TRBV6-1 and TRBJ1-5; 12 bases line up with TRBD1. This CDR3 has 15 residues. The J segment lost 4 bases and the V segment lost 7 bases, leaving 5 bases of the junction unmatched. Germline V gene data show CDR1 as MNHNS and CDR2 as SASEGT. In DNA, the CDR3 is TGTGCCAGCAACCCGGGACAGGGGGCGAATCAGCCCCAGCATTTT. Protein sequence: CASNPGQGANQPQHF.

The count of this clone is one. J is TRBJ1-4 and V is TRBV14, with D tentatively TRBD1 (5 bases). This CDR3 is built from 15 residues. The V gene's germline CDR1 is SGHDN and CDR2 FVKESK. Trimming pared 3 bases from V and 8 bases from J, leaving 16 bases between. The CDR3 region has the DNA TGTGCCAGCAGCCAGTGGCGGGGCCGGGGCGAAAAACTGTTTTTT. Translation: CASSQWRGRGEKLFF.

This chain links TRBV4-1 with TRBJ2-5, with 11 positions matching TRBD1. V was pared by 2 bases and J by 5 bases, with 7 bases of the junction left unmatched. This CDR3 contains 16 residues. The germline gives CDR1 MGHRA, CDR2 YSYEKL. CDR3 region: CASSQTQDRGLETQYF. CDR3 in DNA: TGCGCCAGCAGCCAAACACAGGACAGGGGGCTGGAGACCCAGTACTTC.

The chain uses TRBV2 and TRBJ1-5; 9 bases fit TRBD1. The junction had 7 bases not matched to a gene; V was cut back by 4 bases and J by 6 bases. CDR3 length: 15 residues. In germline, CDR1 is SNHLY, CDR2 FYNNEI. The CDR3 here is CASSVGQGLRQPQHF. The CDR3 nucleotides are TGTGCCAGCAGTGTAGGACAGGGGCTCCGTCAGCCCCAGCATTTT.

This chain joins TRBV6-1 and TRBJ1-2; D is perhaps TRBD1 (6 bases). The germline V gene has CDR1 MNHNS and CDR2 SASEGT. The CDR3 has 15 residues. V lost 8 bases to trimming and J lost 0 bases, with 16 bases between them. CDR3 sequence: CASHKEQGSNYGYTF. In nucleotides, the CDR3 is TGTGCCAGCCACAAGGAACAGGGATCTAACTATGGCTACACCTTC.

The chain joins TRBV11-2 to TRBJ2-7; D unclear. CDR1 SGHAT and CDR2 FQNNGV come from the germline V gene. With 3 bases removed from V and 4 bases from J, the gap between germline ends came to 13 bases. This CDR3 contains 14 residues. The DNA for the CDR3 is TGTGCCAGCAGCTTTGCCGTCCAGAAGTACGAGCAGTACTTC. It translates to CASSFAVQKYEQYF.

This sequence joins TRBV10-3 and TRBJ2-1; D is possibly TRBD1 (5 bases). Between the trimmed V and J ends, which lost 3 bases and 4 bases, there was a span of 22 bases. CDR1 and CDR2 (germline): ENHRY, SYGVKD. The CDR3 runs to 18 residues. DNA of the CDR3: TGTGCCATCAGTGATCCGGACATACAGAGGAAGGGGTACAATGAGCAGTTCTTC. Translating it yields CAISDPDIQRKGYNEQFF.

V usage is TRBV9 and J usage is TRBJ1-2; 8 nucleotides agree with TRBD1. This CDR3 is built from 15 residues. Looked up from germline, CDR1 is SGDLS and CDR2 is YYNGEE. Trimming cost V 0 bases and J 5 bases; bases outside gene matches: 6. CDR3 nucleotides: TGTGCCAGCAGCGTAGAGAGGACAGGGCTTTATGGCTACACCTTC. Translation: CASSVERTGLYGYTF.

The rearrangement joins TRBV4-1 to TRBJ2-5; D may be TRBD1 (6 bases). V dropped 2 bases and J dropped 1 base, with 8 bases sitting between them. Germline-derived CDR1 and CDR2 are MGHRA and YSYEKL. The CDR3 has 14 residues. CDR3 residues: CASSQQDSQETQYF. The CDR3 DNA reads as TGCGCCAGCAGCCAACAGGACAGCCAAGAGACCCAGTACTTC.